Below, 8 T cell receptor beta chains from the same sample are listed, as sequenced in a study of blood T cell repertoires in COVID-19. Sequencing was performed with immunoSEQ multiplex PCR; in TCRdb, only in-frame clones are kept and a portion is missing. The sample has 200,000 or so clones, 90% seen once; the top ten hold about 2.5%. Sequencing was performed on peripheral blood. Receptors were obtained from a man aged 25-45 years with COVID-19, enrolled during active disease.

DNA for the CDR3: TGTGCCAGCAGTGAAGCGCGAGGGATCTACAATGAGCAGTTCTTC. This sequence encodes CASSEARGIYNEQFF. V and J are TRBV6-1 and TRBJ2-1; possible D gene TRBD2, 5 bases. CDR3 length: 15 residues. V gave up 0 bases and J gave up 3 bases, with 9 bases separating them. Germline CDR1 is MNHNS and CDR2 is SASEGT.

The chain is built from TRBV27 and TRBJ2-3; perhaps TRBD2 as D (6 bases). From germline, CDR1 is MNHEY and CDR2 SMNVEV (reference sequence). V was pared by 2 bases and J by 0 bases, with 9 bases between. The CDR3 runs 15 residues. The CDR3 spells CASSLAGFSTDTQYF. In DNA form, the CDR3 reads TGTGCCAGCAGTTTAGCGGGGTTCAGCACAGATACGCAGTATTTT.

The CDR3 nucleotides read TGTGCCAGCAGTTACTCGGGGGGAGTGTATGGCTACACCTTC. Amino acids: CASSYSGGVYGYTF. The chain carries TRBV6-5 and TRBJ1-2; possibly TRBD1 for D (5 bases). There are 14 residues in the CDR3. V shed 0 bases and J shed 5 bases, with 10 bases lying between them. Germline values: CDR1 MNHEY, CDR2 SVGAGI.

The chain recombines TRBV27 with TRBJ2-5, with 16 bases identical to TRBD2. Losses at the gene ends were 6 bases for V and 6 bases for J; bases not matched to a gene: 7. From germline, CDR1 is MNHEY and CDR2 SMNVEV (reference sequence). CDR3 length: 16 amino acids. The CDR3 nucleotides read TGTGCCAGCAGAAGGGGACTAGCGGGAGGGGCGAAGACCCAGTACTTC. Its protein product is CASRRGLAGGAKTQYF.

The V call is TRBV18, the J call TRBJ1-2; 7 bases fit TRBD1. V was clipped by 4 bases and J by 6 bases; unmatched bases: 2. The V gene's germline CDR1 is KGHSH and CDR2 LQKENI. The CDR3 runs to 12 residues. The CDR3 loop reads CASSRQGNGYTF. DNA of the CDR3: TGTGCCAGCTCACGACAGGGAAATGGCTACACCTTC. The full variable domain, with the rest looked up from reference TRBV18 and TRBJ1-2, is NAGVMQNPRHLVRRRGQEARLRCSPMKGHSHVYWYRQLPEEGLKFMVYLQKENIIDESGMPKERFSAEFPKEGPSILRIQQVVRGDSAAYFCASSRQGNGYTFGSGTRLTVV.

The count of this clone is one. The CDR3 region is CASSLTTGYGYTF. Written as DNA, the CDR3 is TGTGCCAGCAGTCTAACTACAGGGTATGGCTACACCTTC. The V call is TRBV28, the J call TRBJ1-2, with D tentatively TRBD1 (6 bases). The V and J ends lost 5 bases and 5 bases respectively, with 12 bases between them. This CDR3 has 13 residues. The V gene's germline CDR1 is MDHEN and CDR2 SYDVKM.

This chain connects TRBV15 to TRBJ2-7; TRBD2 matches 9 bases. Germline loops: CDR1 LNHNV, CDR2 YYDKDF (reference sequence). V was clipped by 0 bases and J by 5 bases; unmatched bases: 5. CDR3 length: 15 amino acids. The CDR3 region has the DNA TGTGCCACCAGCAGAGATCGACTAGCGGACCACGAGCAGTACTTC. It codes for CATSRDRLADHEQYF. The whole variable domain, remainder taken from reference TRBV15 and TRBJ2-7, is DAMVIQNPRYQVTQFGKPVTLSCSQTLNHNVMYWYQQKSSQAPKLLFHYYDKDFNNEADTPDNFQSRRPNTSFCFLDIRSPGLGDTAMYLCATSRDRLADHEQYFGPGTRLTVT.

The chain's CDR3 is CASSVEGTRPDTQYF. CDR3 nucleotides: TGTGCCAGCAGCGTAGAAGGGACTCGCCCAGATACGCAGTATTTT. The V call is TRBV9, the J call TRBJ2-3, with a tentative D call TRBD2 (6 bases). Trimming left V 0 bases short and J 4 bases short, with 12 bases between. The germline V gene encodes CDR1 SGDLS and CDR2 YYNGEE. CDR3 length: 15 residues.